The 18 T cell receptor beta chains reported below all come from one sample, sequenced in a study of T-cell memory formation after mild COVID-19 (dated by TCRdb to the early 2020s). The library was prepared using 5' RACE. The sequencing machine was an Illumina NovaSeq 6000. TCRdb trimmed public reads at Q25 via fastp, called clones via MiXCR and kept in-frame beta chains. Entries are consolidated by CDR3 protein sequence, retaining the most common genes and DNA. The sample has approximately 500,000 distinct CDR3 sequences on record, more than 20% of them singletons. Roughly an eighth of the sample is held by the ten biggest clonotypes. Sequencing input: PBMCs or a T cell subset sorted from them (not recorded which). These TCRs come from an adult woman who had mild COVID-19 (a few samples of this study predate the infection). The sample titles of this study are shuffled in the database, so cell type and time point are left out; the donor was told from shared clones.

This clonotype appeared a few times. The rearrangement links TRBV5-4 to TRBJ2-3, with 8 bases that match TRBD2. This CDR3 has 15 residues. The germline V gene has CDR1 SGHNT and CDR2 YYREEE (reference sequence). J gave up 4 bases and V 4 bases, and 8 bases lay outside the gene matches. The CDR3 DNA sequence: TGTGCCAGCAGCCTACCGGGACTAGGGGCAGATACGCAGTATTTT. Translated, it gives CASSLPGLGADTQYF.

CDR3 protein: CASSLFQGADTQYF. Written as DNA, the CDR3 is TGTGCCAGCAGTTTATTTCAGGGCGCAGATACGCAGTATTTT. This chain joins TRBV12-3 or TRBV12-4 and TRBJ2-3; D might be TRBD1 (5 bases). Deletions cut 2 bases from V and 4 bases from J, with 10 bases between. This CDR3 contains 14 residues.

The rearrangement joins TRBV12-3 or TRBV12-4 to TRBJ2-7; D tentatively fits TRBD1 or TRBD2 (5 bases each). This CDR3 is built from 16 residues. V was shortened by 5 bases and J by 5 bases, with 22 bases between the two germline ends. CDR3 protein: CASSPSPGPSTDEQYF. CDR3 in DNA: TGTGCCAGCAGTCCATCCCCGGGACCTAGTACGGACGAGCAGTACTTC.

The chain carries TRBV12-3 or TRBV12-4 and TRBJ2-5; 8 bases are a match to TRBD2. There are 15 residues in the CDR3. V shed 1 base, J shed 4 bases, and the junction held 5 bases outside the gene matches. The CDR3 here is CASSLVREGPETQYF. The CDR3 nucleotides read TGTGCCAGCAGTTTAGTACGGGAGGGCCCAGAGACCCAGTACTTC.

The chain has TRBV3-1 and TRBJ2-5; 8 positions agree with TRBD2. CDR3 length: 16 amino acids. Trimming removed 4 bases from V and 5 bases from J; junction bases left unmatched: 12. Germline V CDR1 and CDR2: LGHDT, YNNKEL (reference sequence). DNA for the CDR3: TGTGCCAGCAGCCCCGGGACTAGTTCTTCAGGGGAGACCCAGTACTTC. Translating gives CASSPGTSSSGETQYF.

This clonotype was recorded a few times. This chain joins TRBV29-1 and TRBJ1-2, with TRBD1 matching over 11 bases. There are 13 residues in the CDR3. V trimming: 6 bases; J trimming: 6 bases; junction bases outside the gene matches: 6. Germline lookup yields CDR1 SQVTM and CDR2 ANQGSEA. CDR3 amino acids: CSVDRGRVHGYTF. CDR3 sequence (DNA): TGCAGCGTGGACAGGGGGCGCGTCCATGGCTACACCTTC.

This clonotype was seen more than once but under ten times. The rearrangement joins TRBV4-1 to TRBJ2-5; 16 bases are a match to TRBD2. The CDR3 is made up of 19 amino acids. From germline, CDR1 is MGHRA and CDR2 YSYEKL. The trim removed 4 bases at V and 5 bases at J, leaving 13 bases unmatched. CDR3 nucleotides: TGCGCCAGCAGCCGAGGGACTAGCGGGGGGGAAATGGACTTGGAGACCCAGTACTTC. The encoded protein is CASSRGTSGGEMDLETQYF.

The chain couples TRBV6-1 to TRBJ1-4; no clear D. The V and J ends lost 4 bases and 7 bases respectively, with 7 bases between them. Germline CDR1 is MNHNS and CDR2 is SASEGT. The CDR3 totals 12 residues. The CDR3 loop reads CASSAYSEKLFF. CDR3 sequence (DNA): TGTGCCAGCAGTGCATACAGTGAAAAACTGTTTTTT.

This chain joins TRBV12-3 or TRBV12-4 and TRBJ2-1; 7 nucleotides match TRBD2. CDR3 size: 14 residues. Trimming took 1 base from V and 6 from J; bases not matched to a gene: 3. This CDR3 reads CASSLVPSGNEQFF. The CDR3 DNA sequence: TGTGCCAGCAGTTTAGTACCTAGCGGCAATGAGCAGTTCTTC.

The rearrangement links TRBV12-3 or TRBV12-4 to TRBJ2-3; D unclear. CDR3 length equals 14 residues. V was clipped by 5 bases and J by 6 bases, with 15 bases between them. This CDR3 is CASSPQLYQDTQYF. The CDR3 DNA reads TGTGCCAGCAGTCCCCAATTGTACCAGGATACGCAGTATTTT.

CDR3 nucleotide sequence: TGCGCCAGCAGCTTGTGGGACAGGACTGAAGCTTTCTTT. Translation: CASSLWDRTEAFF. The rearrangement links TRBV5-1 to TRBJ1-1, with 8 positions matching TRBD1. After removal of 1 base from V and 5 bases from J, the junction contained 1 base not matched to a gene. The V gene's germline CDR1 is SGHRS and CDR2 YFSETQ. This CDR3 region has 13 residues.

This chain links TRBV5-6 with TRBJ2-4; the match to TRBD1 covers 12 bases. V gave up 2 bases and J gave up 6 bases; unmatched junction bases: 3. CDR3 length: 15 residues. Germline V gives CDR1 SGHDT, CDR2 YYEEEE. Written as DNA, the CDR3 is TGTGCCAGCAGCTTTGGGACAGGGGGCAGAAACATTCAGTACTTC. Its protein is CASSFGTGGRNIQYF. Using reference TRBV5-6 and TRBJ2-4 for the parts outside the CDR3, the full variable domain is DAGVTQSPTHLIKTRGQQVTLRCSPKSGHDTVSWYQQALGQGPQFIFQYYEEEERQRGNFPDRFSGHQFPNYSSELNVNALLLGDSALYLCASSFGTGGRNIQYFGAGTRLSVL.

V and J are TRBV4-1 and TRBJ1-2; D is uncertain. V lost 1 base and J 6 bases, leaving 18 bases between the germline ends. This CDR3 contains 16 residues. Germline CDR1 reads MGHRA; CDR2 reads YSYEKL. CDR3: CASSQVGQKRDNGYTF. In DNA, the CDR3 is TGCGCCAGCAGCCAAGTAGGGCAGAAGAGGGATAATGGCTACACCTTC.

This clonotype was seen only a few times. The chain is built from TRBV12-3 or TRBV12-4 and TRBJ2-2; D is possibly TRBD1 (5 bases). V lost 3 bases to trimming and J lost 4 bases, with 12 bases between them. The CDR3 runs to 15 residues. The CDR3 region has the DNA TGTGCCAGCAGTTTCTCACGACAGTCCACCGGGGAGCTGTTTTTT. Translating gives CASSFSRQSTGELFF.

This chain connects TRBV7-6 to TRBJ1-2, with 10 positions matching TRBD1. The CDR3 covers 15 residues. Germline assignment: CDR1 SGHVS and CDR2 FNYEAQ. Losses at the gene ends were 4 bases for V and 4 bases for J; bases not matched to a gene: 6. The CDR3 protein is CASSSGQGPIYGYTF. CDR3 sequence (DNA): TGTGCCAGCAGCTCGGGACAGGGGCCAATCTATGGCTACACCTTC. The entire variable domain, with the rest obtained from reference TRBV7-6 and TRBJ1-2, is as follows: GAGVSQSPRYKVTKRGQDVALRCDPISGHVSLYWYRQALGQGPEFLTYFNYEAQQDKSGLPNDRFSAERPEGSISTLTIQRTEQRDSAMYRCASSSGQGPIYGYTFGSGTRLTVV.

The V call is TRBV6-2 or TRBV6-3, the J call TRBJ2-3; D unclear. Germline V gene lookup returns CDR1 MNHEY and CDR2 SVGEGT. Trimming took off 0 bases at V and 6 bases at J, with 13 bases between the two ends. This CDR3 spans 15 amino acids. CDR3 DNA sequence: TGTGCCAGCAGTTACTCGATGGTAGCCGCCGATACGCAGTATTTT. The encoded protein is CASSYSMVAADTQYF.

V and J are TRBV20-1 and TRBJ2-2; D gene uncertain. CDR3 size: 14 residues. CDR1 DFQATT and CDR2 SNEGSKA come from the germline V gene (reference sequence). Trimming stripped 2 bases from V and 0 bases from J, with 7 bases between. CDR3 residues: CSARSRTNTGELFF. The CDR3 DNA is TGCAGTGCTAGAAGTCGGACGAACACCGGGGAGCTGTTTTTT.

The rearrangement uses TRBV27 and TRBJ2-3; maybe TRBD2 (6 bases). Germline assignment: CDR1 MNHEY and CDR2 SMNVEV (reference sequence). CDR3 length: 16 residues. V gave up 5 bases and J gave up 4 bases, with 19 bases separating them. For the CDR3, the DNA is TGTGCCAGCAGTCTCACCTCGGGACTGCCCGCAGATACGCAGTATTTT. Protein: CASSLTSGLPADTQYF.